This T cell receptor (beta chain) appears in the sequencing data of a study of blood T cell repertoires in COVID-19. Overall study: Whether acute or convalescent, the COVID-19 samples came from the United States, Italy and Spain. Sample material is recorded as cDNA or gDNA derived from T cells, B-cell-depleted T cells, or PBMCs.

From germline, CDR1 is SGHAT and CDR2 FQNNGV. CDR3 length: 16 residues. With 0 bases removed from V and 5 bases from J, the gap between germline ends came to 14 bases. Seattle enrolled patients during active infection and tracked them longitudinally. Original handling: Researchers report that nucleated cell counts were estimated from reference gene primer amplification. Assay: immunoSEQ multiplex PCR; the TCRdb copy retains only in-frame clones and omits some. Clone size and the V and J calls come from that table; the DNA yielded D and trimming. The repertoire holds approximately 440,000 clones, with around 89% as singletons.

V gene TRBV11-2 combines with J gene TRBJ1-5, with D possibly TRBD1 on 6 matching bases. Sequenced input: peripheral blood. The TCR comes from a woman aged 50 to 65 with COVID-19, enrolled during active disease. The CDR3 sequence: CASSLDHGGRDQPQHF. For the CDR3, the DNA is TGTGCCAGCAGCTTAGATCACGGGGGGCGAGATCAGCCCCAGCATTTT.